This T cell receptor beta chain appears in the sequencing data of a study of Ad26.COV2.S vaccination and SARS-CoV-2 variants. The data were produced by immunoSEQ multiplex PCR, yet TCRdb's version contains in-frame clones alone and is incomplete. The data contain 350,000 to 550,000 clones, about 88% of them seen just once; the ten biggest clones take up 2.5% to 3%. Trimming took 2 bases from V and 6 from J, leaving 14 bases between them. This CDR3 is 14 amino acids long. Germline V gene sequence: CDR1 MNHNS, CDR2 SASEGT. Treatment here: 15 to 20 received Ad26.COV2.S at low or high dose, single or two shots; roughly 5 received placebo; per-sample allocation not given. On day 63 after the first injection, vaccine and placebo recipients gave samples. In the vaccine, an Ad26 vector expressed the SARS-CoV-2 spike of the Wuhan strain.

The input for sequencing was peripheral blood, taken in a trial of Ad26.COV2.S vaccine versus placebo. This chain links TRBV6-1 with TRBJ2-7; weak D call: TRBD2 (6 bases). This clonotype originated in a person aged 18 to 59 who received the Ad26.COV2.S COVID-19 vaccine or a placebo. CDR3 sequence: CASSENGRGGEQYV. The CDR3 DNA sequence: TGTGCCAGCAGTGAAAACGGGAGAGGAGGCGAGCAGTACGTC.